This note documents a single T cell receptor beta chain sequence. Method: immunoSEQ multiplex PCR; TCRdb's copy keeps in-frame clones and lacks some. The sample records some 75,000 clones, 80% being singletons. The CDR3 is 13 amino acids. CDR1 and CDR2 (germline): SGHNT, YYREEE (reference sequence). Trimming left V 3 bases short and J 5 bases short, with 12 bases between. The data originate from a study of T cell clones after liver transplantation. Overall study context: Post-transplant blood was tracked for graft-donor-reactive T cell clones identified in a pre-transplant mixed lymphocyte reaction. Samples came pre-transplant, pre-randomization before withdrawal, and post-randomization after withdrawal ended.

The sample in question was CD4+ T cells from blood, obtained before liver transplant. This clonotype was obtained from a human donor who received a liver transplant. V usage is TRBV5-4 and J usage is TRBJ2-7; tentatively, D is TRBD1 or TRBD2 (5 bases each). The CDR3 DNA reads TGTGCCAGCAGCTCGACGAGGGGCCACGAGCAGTACTTC. It translates to CASSSTRGHEQYF.